The rows below give T cell receptor beta chains drawn from one sample of a study of blood T cell repertoires in COVID-19. The table came from immunoSEQ multiplex PCR; TCRdb's copy has only in-frame clones and leaves some out. The data hold 120,000 or so clones, with roughly 83% observed a single time. Sequenced material: peripheral blood. The receptors come from a woman in her fifties or sixties with acute or convalescent COVID-19. The CDR3 runs from the conserved cysteine through the conserved F or W. Each record gives: clone size, J gene, V gene, D gene, CDR3 protein, CDR3 DNA. The D gene is left open where the match is weak. Only part of the rows carry a size: once, few, many, or a class if the clone is expanded.

>-|TRBJ1-6|TRBV11-2|TRBD1
CASSSGDRVNSPLHF
TGTGCCAGCAGCTCCGGGGACAGGGTAAATTCACCCCTCCACTTT
>few|TRBJ2-7|TRBV3-1/TRBV3-2|TRBD2
CASSLSGGISYEQYF
TGTGCCAGCAGCCTGAGCGGGGGGATCTCCTACGAGCAGTACTTC
>-|TRBJ2-2|TRBV18|TRBD2
CASSPYMRLAGGLTGELFF
TGTGCCAGCTCACCCTACATGAGGCTAGCGGGGGGCCTGACCGGGGAGCTGTTTTTT
>-|TRBJ1-2|TRBV6-5|-
CASSYDQQGRNGYTF
TGTGCCAGCAGTTACGATCAACAGGGAAGGAATGGCTACACCTTC
>-|TRBJ1-3|TRBV4-1|-
CASSQAQGGGNTIYF
TGCGCCAGCAGCCAAGCACAGGGCGGTGGAAACACCATATATTTT
>-|TRBJ1-6|TRBV6-1|-
CASSGAGQGWDSPLHF
TGTGCCAGCAGTGGAGCAGGGCAGGGTTGGGATTCACCCCTCCACTTT
>-|TRBJ2-1|TRBV5-5|-
CASSLGAVSEQFF
TGTGCCAGCAGCTTGGGGGCAGTTAGTGAGCAGTTCTTC
>once|TRBJ2-3|TRBV4-2|TRBD2
CASSQDHKTSGNTDTQYF
TGTGCCAGCAGCCAAGATCACAAAACTAGCGGAAACACAGATACGCAGTATTTT
>-|TRBJ2-7|TRBV20-1|TRBD2
CSASLLSGGDFYEQYF
TGCAGTGCTAGTCTCCTCTCGGGGGGGGATTTCTACGAGCAGTACTTC
>-|TRBJ2-1|TRBV19|-
CASSIRQGLSRTYNEQFF
TGTGCCAGTAGTATACGGCAGGGTTTATCGAGGACCTACAATGAGCAGTTCTTC
>-|TRBJ2-2|TRBV6-5|-
CASRKAGATGELFF
TGTGCCAGCAGGAAGGCGGGGGCCACCGGGGAGCTGTTTTTT
>-|TRBJ2-7|TRBV6-5|TRBD2
CASSTRGGNYEQYF
TGTGCCAGCAGTACTCGGGGGGGTAACTACGAGCAGTACTTC
>-|TRBJ1-2|TRBV5-5|TRBD1
CASSLGTGTYGYTF
TGTGCCAGCAGCCTTGGGACAGGGACCTATGGCTACACCTTC
>-|TRBJ1-3|TRBV18|-
CASSPPRTDSGNTIYF
TGTGCCAGCTCACCACCGCGGACAGACTCTGGAAACACCATATATTTT
>-|TRBJ2-7|TRBV19|TRBD2
CASSIGLAGEQYF
TGTGCCAGTAGTATAGGGCTAGCGGGTGAGCAGTACTTC
>-|TRBJ1-2|TRBV2|TRBD1
CASSWDRGNYGYTF
TGTGCCAGCAGTTGGGACAGGGGGAACTATGGCTACACCTTC
>-|TRBJ1-6|TRBV30|-
CAWSTARTSSYNSPLHF
TGTGCCTGGAGTACCGCAAGAACGAGCTCCTATAATTCACCCCTCCACTTT
>-|TRBJ2-3|TRBV30|TRBD2
CAWSGAGATTDTQYF
TGTGCCTGGAGCGGAGCGGGGGCAACCACAGATACGCAGTATTTT
>-|TRBJ1-2|TRBV6-6|-
CASSYSREIGGYTF
TGTGCCAGCAGTTACTCGAGGGAAATAGGAGGCTACACCTTC
>-|TRBJ1-6|TRBV21-1|-
CASSKGDRAYSPLHF
TGTGCCAGCAGCAAAGGGGACAGGGCGTATTCACCCCTCCACTTT
>-|TRBJ1-2|TRBV6-5|-
CASSYSSGGYTF
TGTGCCAGCAGTTACTCGTCAGGTGGCTACACCTTC
>once|TRBJ2-7|TRBV9|TRBD1
CASSQADRGEQYF
TGTGCCAGCAGCCAAGCGGACAGGGGCGAGCAGTACTTC
>-|TRBJ2-7|TRBV15|-
CATSRDTRGRGEQYF
TGTGCCACCAGCAGAGATACCCGGGGCAGGGGCGAGCAGTACTTC
>-|TRBJ2-3|TRBV5-4|-
CASSLVTSGAGTDTQYF
TGTGCCAGCAGCTTGGTCACGAGCGGTGCCGGCACAGATACGCAGTATTTT
>-|TRBJ2-2|TRBV6-2/TRBV6-3|TRBD2
CASSYSISGGGTGELFF
TGTGCCAGCAGTTACTCAATTAGCGGGGGGGGCACCGGGGAGCTGTTTTTT
>once|TRBJ1-5|TRBV19|-
CASQTGLHSNQPQHF
TGTGCCAGTCAAACAGGTTTGCATAGCAATCAGCCCCAGCATTTT
>-|TRBJ1-5|TRBV28|-
CASSLPIGGQPQHF
TGTGCCAGCAGTTTACCCATCGGCGGCCAGCCCCAGCATTTT
>-|TRBJ1-6|TRBV30|-
CAWNPGGSSYNSPLHF
TGTGCCTGGAACCCGGGTGGGAGCTCCTATAATTCACCCCTCCACTTT
>-|TRBJ1-1|TRBV6-5|-
CASSSYGGGNTEAFF
TGTGCCAGCAGCTCCTACGGGGGGGGTAACACTGAAGCTTTCTTT
>-|TRBJ1-5|TRBV30|-
CAWSPTDNQPQHF
TGTGCCTGGAGTCCGACAGACAATCAGCCCCAGCATTTT
>-|TRBJ2-1|TRBV9|-
CASSTRGLNEQFF
TGTGCCAGCAGCACGCGGGGGCTTAATGAGCAGTTCTTC
>-|TRBJ1-6|TRBV19|-
CASSPGAESNSPLHF
TGTGCCAGTAGTCCCGGAGCGGAGTCGAATTCACCCCTCCACTTT
>-|TRBJ2-7|TRBV18|TRBD1
CASSPPYGTGGEQYF
TGTGCCAGCTCACCACCATACGGGACAGGGGGCGAGCAGTACTTC
>-|TRBJ2-3|TRBV11-2|TRBD2
CASSLSGGRADTQYF
TGTGCCAGCAGCTTGAGCGGGGGGCGGGCAGATACGCAGTATTTT
>-|TRBJ2-5|TRBV2|-
CASSEGGPWETQYF
TGTGCCAGCAGTGAAGGGGGGCCATGGGAGACCCAGTACTTC
>-|TRBJ1-2|TRBV11-2|-
CASSSPGQRIYGYTF
TGTGCCAGCAGCTCGCCGGGACAACGAATCTATGGCTACACCTTC
>-|TRBJ1-2|TRBV18|-
CASSPGANYGYTF
TGTGCCAGCTCACCGGGAGCCAACTATGGCTACACCTTC